Below are 8 T cell receptor beta chains sequenced from a single sample in a study of CD8+CD57+ T cells in acquired aplastic anemia. Investigators profiled TCR beta VDJ and CDR3 from genomic DNA template. TCRdb used MiXCR to reprocess the reads, holding one entry per CDR3 protein. The table records 350,000 to 450,000 distinct CDR3 sequences, around 68% of them present only once. The material sequenced was sorted CD4+, CD8+, or CD8+CD57+ T cells (not recorded which) from PBMCs. Receptors originate from a human donor in good health, serving as a control.

The chain recombines TRBV19 with TRBJ2-3; 9 bases match TRBD2. With 1 base clipped from V and 1 base from J, the junction kept 0 bases outside the gene matches. Germline V CDR1 and CDR2: LNHDA, SQIVND (reference sequence). There are 15 residues in the CDR3. The CDR3 region is CASSIGGGGTDTQYF. The CDR3 DNA reads as TGTGCCAGTAGTATAGGCGGGGGGGGCACAGATACGCAGTATTTT.

Points on this clonotype: The junction departs from the called germline gene at one end, perhaps through a read error. The chain has TRBV5-8 and TRBJ2-5; 8 bases are a match to TRBD1. CDR3 length: 15 residues. Germline loops: CDR1 SGHTS, CDR2 YDEGEE. CDR3 in DNA: TGTGCCAGCAGCTTGGCCGGGACAGGTCAAGAGACCCGGTACTTC. Encoded protein: CASSLAGTGQETRYF.

With respect to this clonotype: One end of the junction is discordant with germline, which a read error may explain. This chain uses TRBV2 with TRBJ1-2; possibly TRBD1 for D (5 bases). Germline CDR1 and CDR2: SNHLY and FYNNEI. The length of the CDR3 is 15 residues. The CDR3 DNA reads TGTGCCAGCAGCCAAATGGGGGGGAAGTACTATGGCCAGTCCTTC. Translated, it gives CASSQMGGKYYGQSF.

The V call is TRBV13, the J call TRBJ2-5; 9 nucleotides line up with TRBD1. The CDR3 spans 14 residues. The V gene end was trimmed by 8 bases and the J gene end by 4 bases; junction bases not matched to a gene: 8. The germline V gene has CDR1 PRHDT and CDR2 FYEKMQ (reference sequence). CDR3 region: CASRKQGALETQYF. The CDR3 coding sequence is TGTGCCAGCCGAAAACAGGGGGCGTTAGAGACCCAGTACTTC.

This clonotype came up many times. The rearrangement joins TRBV5-1 to TRBJ2-5; TRBD1 or TRBD2 may be the D gene (5 bases each). This CDR3 is built from 19 residues. Germline-derived CDR1 and CDR2 are SGHRS and YFSETQ. Trimming removed 0 bases at V and 0 bases at J, with 21 bases between. The chain's CDR3 is CASSLGRRGRGLNQETQYF. The CDR3 DNA is TGCGCCAGCAGCTTGGGACGCCGGGGACGGGGCCTGAACCAAGAGACCCAGTACTTC.

The V and J genes are TRBV6-4 and TRBJ1-1; 7 bases agree with TRBD1. Germline-derived CDR1 and CDR2 are MRHNA and SNTAGT. This CDR3 has 14 residues. The V segment lost 5 bases and the J segment 2 bases; nucleotides outside the gene matches: 5. The chain's CDR3 is CASSLGQKNTEAFF. In DNA form, the CDR3 reads TGTGCCAGCAGTCTGGGACAGAAAAACACTGAAGCTTTCTTT.

A remark on this clonotype: Without the conserved terminal phenylalanine or tryptophan, this CDR3 likely stems from a read error. The DNA is left out, because the CDR3 cannot be placed on it with certainty; the CDR3 is given as TCRdb lists it. The chain links TRBV7-9 to TRBJ1-2. The CDR3 sequence runs 13 residues, both termini included. CDR1 and CDR2 (germline): SEHNR, FQNEAQ (reference sequence). The CDR3: CACLSVTQYFGPG.

This clonotype occurred many times. This chain links TRBV7-2 with TRBJ1-5; D is ambiguous. The V gene's germline CDR1 is SGHTA and CDR2 FQGNSA. The CDR3 totals 16 residues. Between the trimmed V and J ends, which lost 3 bases and 0 bases, there was a span of 12 bases. CDR3 bases: TGTGCCAGCAGCTTTTCGGGAGCTTATAGCAATCAGCCCCAGCATTTT. It translates to CASSFSGAYSNQPQHF.